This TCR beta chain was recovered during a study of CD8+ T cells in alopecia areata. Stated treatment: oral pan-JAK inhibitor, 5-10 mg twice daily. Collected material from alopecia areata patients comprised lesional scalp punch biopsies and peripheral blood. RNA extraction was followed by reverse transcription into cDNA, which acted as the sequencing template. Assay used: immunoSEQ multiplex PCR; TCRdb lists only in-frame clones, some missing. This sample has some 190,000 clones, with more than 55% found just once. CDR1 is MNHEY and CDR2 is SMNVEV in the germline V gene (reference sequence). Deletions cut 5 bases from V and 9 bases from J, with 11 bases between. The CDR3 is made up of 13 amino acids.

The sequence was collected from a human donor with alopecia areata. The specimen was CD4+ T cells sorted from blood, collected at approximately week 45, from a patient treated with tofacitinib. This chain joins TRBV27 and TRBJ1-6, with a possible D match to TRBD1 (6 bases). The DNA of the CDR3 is TGTGCCAGCAGTACCAGGGGAGGTTCACCCCTCCACTTT. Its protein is CASSTRGGSPLHF.